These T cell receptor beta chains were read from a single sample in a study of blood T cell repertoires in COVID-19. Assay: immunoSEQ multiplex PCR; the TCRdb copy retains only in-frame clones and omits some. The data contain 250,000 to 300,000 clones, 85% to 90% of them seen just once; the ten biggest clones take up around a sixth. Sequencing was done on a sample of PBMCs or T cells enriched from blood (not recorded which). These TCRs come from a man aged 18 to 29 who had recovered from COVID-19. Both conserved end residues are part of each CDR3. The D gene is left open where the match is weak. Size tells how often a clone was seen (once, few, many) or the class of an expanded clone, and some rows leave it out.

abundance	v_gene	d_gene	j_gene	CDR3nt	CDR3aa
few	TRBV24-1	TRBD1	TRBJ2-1	TGTGCCACCAGTGACCCTAGCACAGGGGGCTTCTACAATGAGCAGTTCTTC	CATSDPSTGGFYNEQFF
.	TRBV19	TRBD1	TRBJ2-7	TGTGCCAGTAAGACCGGGACAGGGTCGATGGTGCAGTACTTC	CASKTGTGSMVQYF
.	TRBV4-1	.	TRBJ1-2	TGCGCCAGCAGCGACTTTAACTATGGCTACACCTTC	CASSDFNYGYTF
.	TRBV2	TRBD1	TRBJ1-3	TGTGCCAGCAGTGTTCTGGGACAGGGTAGAACATCTGGAAACACCATATATTTT	CASSVLGQGRTSGNTIYF
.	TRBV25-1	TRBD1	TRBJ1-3	TGTGCCAGCAGTGAACCCGGGACAGCCTCTGGAAACACCATATATTTT	CASSEPGTASGNTIYF
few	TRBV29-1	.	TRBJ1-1	TGCAGCGTTGAAATACAGATGAACACTGAAGCTTTCTTT	CSVEIQMNTEAFF
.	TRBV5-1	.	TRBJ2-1	TGCGCCAGCAGCTTGGACAGGGCCTACAATGAGCAGTTCTTC	CASSLDRAYNEQFF
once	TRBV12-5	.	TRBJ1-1	TGTGCTAGTGGTCAGAGGGACTGGGATGACACTGAAGCTTTCTTT	CASGQRDWDDTEAFF
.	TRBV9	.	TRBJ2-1	TGTGCCAGCAGCGCGTCACGGGACTTATCGTTGTATGAGCAGTTCTTC	CASSASRDLSLYEQFF
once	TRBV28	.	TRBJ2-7	TGTGCCAGCCAAGAAGGGGCCCTAGGAGTCCACGAGCAGTACTTC	CASQEGALGVHEQYF
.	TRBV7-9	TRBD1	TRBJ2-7	TGTGCCAGCAGCAACCAGGGTGGGACAGGGGCGTACGAGCAGTACTTC	CASSNQGGTGAYEQYF
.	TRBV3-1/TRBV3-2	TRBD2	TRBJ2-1	TGTGCCAGCAGCCAAGATGGGATAACTAGCGGCTACAATGAGCAGTTCTTC	CASSQDGITSGYNEQFF
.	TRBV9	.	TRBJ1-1	TGTGCCAGCACCCCGCTATCCCGGGACACTGAAGCTTTCTTT	CASTPLSRDTEAFF
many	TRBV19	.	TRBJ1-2	TGTGCCAGTACTATGGGGCTAAACTATGGCTACACCTTC	CASTMGLNYGYTF
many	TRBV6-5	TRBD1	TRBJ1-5	TGTGCCAGCAGTTACTCGCTCAGGGGGAATCAGCCCCAGCATTTT	CASSYSLRGNQPQHF
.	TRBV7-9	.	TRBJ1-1	TGTGCCAGCAGCTTAGGACAGGCCGTCACTGAAGCTTTCTTT	CASSLGQAVTEAFF
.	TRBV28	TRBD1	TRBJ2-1	TGTGCCAGCAGTTTCGACAGGGGTGGAGGTGAGCAGTTCTTC	CASSFDRGGGEQFF
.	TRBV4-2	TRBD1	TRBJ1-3	TGTGCCAGCAGCCAAGTGACAGGGGGAAACACCATATATTTT	CASSQVTGGNTIYF
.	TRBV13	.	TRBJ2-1	TGTGCCAGCAGCTCCGGGGTGAGCTCCTACAATGAGCAGTTCTTC	CASSSGVSSYNEQFF
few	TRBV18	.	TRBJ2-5	TGTGCCAGCTCACCACCGAGATACTCGGTACTTCAAGAGACCCAGTACTTC	CASSPPRYSVLQETQYF
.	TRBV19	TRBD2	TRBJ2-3	TGTGCCAGTAGTATAGTGGCGGGGGGGCGTCCAGATACGCAGTATTTT	CASSIVAGGRPDTQYF
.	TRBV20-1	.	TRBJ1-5	TGCAGTGCTAGTAGTCAGGAGGGTCAGCCCCAGCATTTT	CSASSQEGQPQHF
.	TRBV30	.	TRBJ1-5	TGTGCCTGGGAAGGAGCGGGGGGGGGTCGGCCCCAGCATTTT	CAWEGAGGGRPQHF
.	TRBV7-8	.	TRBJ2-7	TGTGCCAGCAGCTTAGGAGAGACAGGCGAGCAGTACTTC	CASSLGETGEQYF
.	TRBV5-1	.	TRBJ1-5	TGCGCCAGCCTGACCGGGACAAGGCCTAATCAGCCCCAGCATTTT	CASLTGTRPNQPQHF
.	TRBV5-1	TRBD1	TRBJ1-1	TGCGCCAGCAGCTTGTCTCCGAGTTGGGACAGTAACACTGAAGCTTTCTTT	CASSLSPSWDSNTEAFF
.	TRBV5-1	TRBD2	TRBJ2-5	TGCGCCAGCAGCTCGGCCACTAGCGCCCAAGAGACCCAGTACTTC	CASSSATSAQETQYF
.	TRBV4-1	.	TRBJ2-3	TGCGCCAGCAGCCGCCGGGAGTACAGCACAGATACGCAGTATTTT	CASSRREYSTDTQYF
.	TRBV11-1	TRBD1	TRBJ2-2	TGTGCCAGCAGCCTCCAGGGGGACACCGGGGAGCTGTTTTTT	CASSLQGDTGELFF
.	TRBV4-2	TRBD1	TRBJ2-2	TGTGCCAGCAGCCACGGAGGGGGACAGGCAGCAGGCGGGGAGCTGTTTTTT	CASSHGGGQAAGGELFF
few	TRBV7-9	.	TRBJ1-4	TGTGCCAGCATTGTCAGGACACCAACTAATGAAAAACTGTTTTTT	CASIVRTPTNEKLFF
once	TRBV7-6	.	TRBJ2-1	TGTGCCAGCAGCTTAGTCCCCAGCGGAGGACCGTACAATGAGCAGTTCTTC	CASSLVPSGGPYNEQFF
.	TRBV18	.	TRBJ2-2	TGTGCCAGCTCACCACCAGCAGGGGCCGTCACCGGGGAGCTGTTTTTT	CASSPPAGAVTGELFF
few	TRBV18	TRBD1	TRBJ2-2	TGTGCCAGCTCACCATCCCCCTTCACCGGGACAGGGACAACCGGGGAGCTGTTTTTT	CASSPSPFTGTGTTGELFF
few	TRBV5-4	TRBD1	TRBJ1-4	TGTGCCAGCAGCTCGGGACAGGCTACTGAAAAACTGTTTTTT	CASSSGQATEKLFF
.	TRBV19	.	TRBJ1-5	TGTGCCAGTAGGGCACAGGGAAATCAGCCCCAGCATTTT	CASRAQGNQPQHF
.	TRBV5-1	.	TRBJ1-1	TGCGCCAGCAGGAATACAGCTAACACTGAAGCTTTCTTT	CASRNTANTEAFF
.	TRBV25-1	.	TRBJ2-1	TGTGCCAGCACCTTCTCAGGGACTCCCTTCCCCAATGAGCAGTTCTTC	CASTFSGTPFPNEQFF
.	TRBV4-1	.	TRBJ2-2	TGCGCCAGCAGCGATCCTACTAGCGGGGAGCTGTTTTTT	CASSDPTSGELFF
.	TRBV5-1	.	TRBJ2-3	TGCGCCAGCAGCTTACTCGGAGAGACAGATACGCAGTATTTT	CASSLLGETDTQYF
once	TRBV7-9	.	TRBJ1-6	TGTGCCAGCAGCCCCTGGCCGAATTCACCCCTCCACTTT	CASSPWPNSPLHF
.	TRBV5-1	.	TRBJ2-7	TGCGCCAGCAGCTGGGCGGGGAGAGGCGACGAGCAGTACTTC	CASSWAGRGDEQYF
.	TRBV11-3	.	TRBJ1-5	TGTGCCAGCAGCTTAGATGGGCAGACCAATCAGCCCCAGCATTTT	CASSLDGQTNQPQHF
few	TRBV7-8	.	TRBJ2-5	TGTGCCAGCAGCTCCACAGGGTTGGAGACCCAGTACTTC	CASSSTGLETQYF
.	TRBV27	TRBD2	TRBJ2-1	TGTGCCAGCAGTCCTAGCGGGAGGTCCTACAATGAGCAGTTCTTC	CASSPSGRSYNEQFF
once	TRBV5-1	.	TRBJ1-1	TGCGCCAGCTGGAGAGGGTCGGCGCACACTGAAGCTTTCTTT	CASWRGSAHTEAFF
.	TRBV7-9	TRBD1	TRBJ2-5	TGTGCCAGCAGCAGGACAGGGGAGACCCAGTACTTC	CASSRTGETQYF
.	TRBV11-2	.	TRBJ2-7	TGTGCCAGCAGCTTAATGGCCTCCGAGCAGTACTTC	CASSLMASEQYF
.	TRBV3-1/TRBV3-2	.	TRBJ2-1	TGTGCCAGCAGCCCCTCTGGGGGGAGCTACAATGAGCAGTTCTTC	CASSPSGGSYNEQFF
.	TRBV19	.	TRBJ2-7	TGTGCCAGTATTAAAAGCGGCGAGCAGTACTTC	CASIKSGEQYF
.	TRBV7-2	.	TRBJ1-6	TGTGCCAGCAGCGCCCCTGAATGGAGCAATTCACCCCTCCACTTT	CASSAPEWSNSPLHF
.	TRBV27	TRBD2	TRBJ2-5	TGTGCCGACCTAGCGGGGGGGCTTCAAGAGACCCAGTACTTC	CADLAGGLQETQYF
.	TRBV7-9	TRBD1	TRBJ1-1	TGTGCCAGCAGCTGGGGACAGGGTGGATCCACTGAAGCTTTCTTT	CASSWGQGGSTEAFF